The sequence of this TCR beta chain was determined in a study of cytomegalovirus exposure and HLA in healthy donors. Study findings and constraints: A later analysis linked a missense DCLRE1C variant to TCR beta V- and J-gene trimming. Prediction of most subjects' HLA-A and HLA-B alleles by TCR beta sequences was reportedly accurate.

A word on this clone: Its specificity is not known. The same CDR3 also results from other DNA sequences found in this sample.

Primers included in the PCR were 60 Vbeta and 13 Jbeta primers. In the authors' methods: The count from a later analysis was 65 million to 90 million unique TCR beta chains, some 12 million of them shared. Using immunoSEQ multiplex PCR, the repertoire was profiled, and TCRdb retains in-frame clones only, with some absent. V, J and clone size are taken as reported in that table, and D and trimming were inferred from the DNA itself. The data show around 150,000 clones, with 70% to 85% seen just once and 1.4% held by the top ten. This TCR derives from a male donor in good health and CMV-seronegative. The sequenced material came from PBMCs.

In nucleotides, the CDR3 is TGTGCCAGCAGCGCCGGGACAGGCAATCAGCCCCAGCATTTT. Residues: CASSAGTGNQPQHF. The rearrangement links TRBV9 to TRBJ1-5, with TRBD1 matching over 7 bases. The CDR3 is 14 residues long. Trimming removed 3 bases from V and 2 bases from J; junction bases left unmatched: 2. Germline V gene data show CDR1 as SGDLS and CDR2 as YYNGEE.